These 32 T cell receptor beta chains share one sample of origin, sequenced in a study of blood T cell repertoires in COVID-19. Data came from immunoSEQ multiplex PCR; TCRdb stores just in-frame clones and leaves some out. The sample gives approximately 230,000 clones, more than 85% of which show up once; around 4% is in the top ten. What was sequenced was PBMCs or T cells enriched from blood (not recorded which). Receptors originate from a woman aged 25 to 39 who had recovered from COVID-19.

The chain carries TRBV9 and TRBJ2-2; 8 nucleotides align to TRBD1. CDR1 and CDR2 from the germline V gene are SGDLS and YYNGEE. Trimming at V came to 5 bases and at J to 4 bases, leaving 10 bases not matched to a gene. The CDR3 sequence is 16 residues long. Here the CDR3 reads CASRAPGTGSTGELFF. CDR3 DNA: TGTGCCAGCAGAGCCCCCGGGACAGGTTCCACCGGGGAGCTGTTTTTT.

The chain is built from TRBV15 and TRBJ1-4, with D hard to call. V lost 9 bases to trimming and J lost 0 bases, with 17 bases between them. This CDR3 has 16 amino acids. Germline CDR1 reads LNHNV; CDR2 reads YYDKDF (reference sequence). The DNA for the CDR3 is TGTGCCACTAATGCGGAACGAACTGCAACTAATGAAAAACTGTTTTTT. Translated, it gives CATNAERTATNEKLFF. Complete variable domain (other parts from reference TRBV15 and TRBJ1-4): DAMVIQNPRYQVTQFGKPVTLSCSQTLNHNVMYWYQQKSSQAPKLLFHYYDKDFNNEADTPDNFQSRRPNTSFCFLDIRSPGLGDTAMYLCATNAERTATNEKLFFGSGTQLSVL.

This chain joins TRBV28 and TRBJ1-2, with TRBD1 identical over 7 bases. Germline CDR1 is MDHEN and CDR2 is SYDVKM. The CDR3 spans 14 residues. After removal of 4 bases from V and 2 bases from J, the junction contained 4 bases not matched to a gene. CDR3 bases: TGTGCCAGCAGTTCCGCAGGGGGAAACTATGGCTACACCTTC. Protein product: CASSSAGGNYGYTF.

A single count supports this clone. This chain joins TRBV27 and TRBJ1-1, with D maybe TRBD1 (5 bases). Germline assignment: CDR1 MNHEY and CDR2 SMNVEV (reference sequence). This CDR3 comprises 16 residues. The germline V and J ends were trimmed by 4 bases and 0 bases, with 15 bases remaining between them. CDR3 protein: CASSSLIDSMNTEAFF. In nucleotides, the CDR3 is TGTGCCAGCAGTTCCCTCATTGACAGTATGAACACTGAAGCTTTCTTT.

The chain combines TRBV7-3 with TRBJ1-1; 8 positions agree with TRBD1. The V gene's germline CDR1 is SGHTA and CDR2 FQGTGA. The CDR3 length is 14 residues. V was clipped by 8 bases and J by 3 bases; unmatched bases: 8. The DNA for the CDR3 is TGTGCCAGCGGACAGGGATTTTCTTACACTGAAGCTTTCTTT. This translates into CASGQGFSYTEAFF.

The genes are TRBV9 and TRBJ1-3; tentative D call: TRBD1 (6 bases). V dropped 3 bases and J dropped 0 bases, with 16 bases sitting between them. CDR3 size: 17 residues. Germline lookup yields CDR1 SGDLS and CDR2 YYNGEE. The CDR3 protein is CASSEGWGPSSGNTIYF. The CDR3 nucleotides read TGTGCCAGCAGCGAGGGGTGGGGGCCCAGCTCTGGAAACACCATATATTTT.

About this clone itself: Compared with germline, one end of the junction differs, possibly owing to a read error. This chain uses TRBV27 with TRBJ1-2; unclear D gene. The germline V gene encodes CDR1 MNHEY and CDR2 SMNVEV (reference sequence). This CDR3 contains 11 residues. The DNA of the CDR3 is TGTGCCAGCAGTCTAGGTGTGGAGTGGCACTTC. It codes for CASSLGVEWHF.

V gene TRBV28 combines with J gene TRBJ2-1, with TRBD2 matching over 9 bases. Unmatched junction bases numbered 8, after V lost 5 bases and J lost 6 bases. Germline loops: CDR1 MDHEN, CDR2 SYDVKM. The CDR3 has 15 residues. The CDR3 loop is CASSPLSGRANEQFF. The CDR3 coding sequence is TGTGCCAGCAGTCCGCTTAGCGGGAGAGCCAATGAGCAGTTCTTC.

The chain joins TRBV30 to TRBJ2-1; possibly TRBD2 for D (5 bases). The CDR3 has 15 residues. V was shortened by 1 base and J by 0 bases, with 10 bases between the two germline ends. Germline CDR1 is GTSNPN and CDR2 is SVGIG (reference sequence). The CDR3 nucleotides are TGTGCCTGGAGTGAAGGAGGATTCTCCTACAATGAGCAGTTCTTC. Its protein is CAWSEGGFSYNEQFF.

The V gene is TRBV2, the J gene TRBJ1-6; 10 positions match TRBD1. Germline V gives CDR1 SNHLY, CDR2 FYNNEI. CDR3 size: 13 residues. Trimming cost V 11 bases and J 7 bases; bases outside gene matches: 5. CDR3 DNA: TGTGCCGGCCGGGGACAGGGGAATTCACCCCTCCACTTT. Translating it yields CAGRGQGNSPLHF.

J is TRBJ1-6 and V is TRBV5-1, with TRBD1 matching over 9 bases. Germline CDR1 SGHRS, CDR2 YFSETQ. Trimming took 3 bases from V and 9 from J; bases not matched to a gene: 10. The CDR3 runs 16 residues. The CDR3: CASSSPTGGSGSPLHF. The CDR3 nucleotides read TGCGCCAGCAGCTCTCCAACAGGGGGCTCGGGTTCACCCCTCCACTTT. The full variable domain, completed using reference TRBV5-1 and TRBJ1-6, is KAGVTQTPRYLIKTRGQQVTLSCSPISGHRSVSWYQQTPGQGLQFLFEYFSETQRNKGNFPGRFSGRQFSNSRSEMNVSTLELGDSALYLCASSSPTGGSGSPLHFGNGTRLTVT.

The V call is TRBV5-1, the J call TRBJ2-1, with D tentatively TRBD1 (6 bases). The CDR3 length is 15 residues. The germline V gene has CDR1 SGHRS and CDR2 YFSETQ. The germline V and J ends were trimmed by 4 bases and 4 bases, with 15 bases remaining between them. The CDR3 reads CASSPQPDRYNEQFF. CDR3 sequence (DNA): TGCGCCAGCAGCCCCCAACCCGACAGGTACAATGAGCAGTTCTTC.

V usage is TRBV30 and J usage is TRBJ2-1; 8 bases map to TRBD2. The CDR3 loop spans 15 amino acids. J was trimmed by 4 bases and V by 1 base; bases with no gene match: 6. Germline values: CDR1 GTSNPN, CDR2 SVGIG (reference sequence). CDR3 residues: CAWSGGLGGYNEQFF. The CDR3 DNA reads TGTGCCTGGAGTGGGGGACTAGGGGGTTACAATGAGCAGTTCTTC.

This chain joins TRBV7-2 and TRBJ1-1; no firm D call. Germline lookup yields CDR1 SGHTA and CDR2 FQGNSA. V shed 7 bases and J shed 4 bases, with 13 bases lying between them. This CDR3 region has 13 residues. In nucleotides, the CDR3 is TGTGCCAGCATCCGACGGAGAGCCACTGAAGCTTTCTTT. It is translated as CASIRRRATEAFF.

This clone appeared a single time. The CDR3 region has the DNA TGTGCCTGGAGTGCCCCTAGCGCCCGAGCCAAAAACATTCAGTACTTC. Translated, it gives CAWSAPSARAKNIQYF. The chain recombines TRBV30 with TRBJ2-4; TRBD2 might be the D (6 bases). Germline CDR1 GTSNPN, CDR2 SVGIG (reference sequence). Trimming cost V 1 base and J 0 bases, with 13 bases left between them. This CDR3 is built from 16 residues.

This clone was seen a handful of times. This chain connects TRBV7-9 to TRBJ2-1; 10 bases match TRBD2. Losses at the gene ends were 5 bases for V and 8 bases for J; bases not matched to a gene: 9. The CDR3 sequence is 15 residues long. The germline V gene encodes CDR1 SEHNR and CDR2 FQNEAQ (reference sequence). The CDR3, as DNA: TGTGCCAGCAGCCCGCGGACTAGCGGCTGGGATGAGCAGTTCTTC. This encodes CASSPRTSGWDEQFF.

The chain carries TRBV3-1 (or the pseudogene TRBV3-2) and TRBJ1-2; no firm D call. Trimming pared 0 bases from V and 4 bases from J, leaving 12 bases between. The germline gives CDR1 LGHDT, CDR2 YNNKEL (reference sequence). This CDR3 is 15 amino acids long. This CDR3 reads CASSQDTLKIYGYTF. The CDR3 region has the DNA TGTGCCAGCAGCCAAGACACCCTAAAGATCTATGGCTACACCTTC.

V usage is TRBV11-2 and J usage is TRBJ2-7, with D maybe TRBD2 (5 bases). Germline values: CDR1 SGHAT, CDR2 FQNNGV. This CDR3 spans 13 amino acids. Trimming shortened V by 4 bases and J by 3 bases, and 10 bases separated the two germline ends. This CDR3 is CASSSAGLYEQYF. The DNA for the CDR3 is TGTGCCAGCAGCTCGGCGGGCCTCTACGAGCAGTACTTC.

This clone was picked up a small number of times. The chain couples TRBV6-5 to TRBJ2-1, with TRBD1 matching over 8 bases. This CDR3 comprises 13 residues. V shed 6 bases and J 8 bases; nucleotides not matched to a gene: 6. CDR1 is MNHEY, CDR2 SVGAGI, per germline. CDR3 in amino acids: CASRIQGVDEQFF. DNA for the CDR3: TGTGCCAGCAGGATACAGGGGGTCGATGAGCAGTTCTTC.

The chain combines TRBV7-3 with TRBJ2-1; D is ambiguous. Deletions cut 0 bases from V and 6 bases from J, with 15 bases between. CDR3 length: 16 amino acids. Germline CDR1 reads SGHTA; CDR2 reads FQGTGA. The CDR3 DNA reads TGTGCCAGCAGCTTAACGCTTCGACTCAATTCCAATGAGCAGTTCTTC. It translates to CASSLTLRLNSNEQFF.

This chain connects TRBV6-5 to TRBJ1-2; weak D call: TRBD1 (5 bases). Trimming shortened V by 2 bases and J by 7 bases, and 20 bases separated the two germline ends. This CDR3 comprises 16 residues. Germline V gene lookup returns CDR1 MNHEY and CDR2 SVGAGI. CDR3: CASSYRSGQGPGGYTF. The CDR3, as DNA: TGTGCCAGCAGTTACAGGTCCGGCCAGGGCCCGGGTGGCTACACCTTC.

The rearrangement links TRBV28 to TRBJ1-5; a weak D match, TRBD1 (5 bases). Germline lookup yields CDR1 MDHEN and CDR2 SYDVKM. The CDR3 totals 15 residues. Trimming cost V 6 bases and J 3 bases, with 15 bases left between them. In DNA form, the CDR3 reads TGTGCCAGCAGCCCCTCGGGCAGGGTCAATCAGCCCCAGCATTTT. This gives the protein CASSPSGRVNQPQHF.

This chain joins TRBV29-1 and TRBJ2-1, with a weak D call TRBD2 (5 bases). The germline V and J ends were trimmed by 3 bases and 6 bases, with 12 bases remaining between them. Germline CDR1 reads SQVTM; CDR2 reads ANQGSEA. This CDR3 is built from 13 residues. CDR3 bases: TGCAGCGTTGATGAAGGACTGGTCAATGAGCAGTTCTTC. Amino acid sequence: CSVDEGLVNEQFF.

The count of this clone is one. The chain is built from TRBV9 and TRBJ2-3; D is uncertain. Germline V lookup: CDR1 SGDLS, CDR2 YYNGEE. V was trimmed by 0 bases and J by 4 bases, leaving 6 bases between them. The CDR3 extends over 13 amino acids. CDR3 region: CASSVALADTQYF. In DNA form, the CDR3 reads TGTGCCAGCAGCGTAGCGCTAGCAGATACGCAGTATTTT.

This chain joins TRBV28 and TRBJ2-7; TRBD2 aligns across 10 bases. Trimming at V came to 6 bases and at J to 3 bases, leaving 5 bases not matched to a gene. The CDR3 spans 14 residues. Germline CDR1 and CDR2: MDHEN and SYDVKM. The CDR3 DNA reads TGTGCCAGCAGACGGACTAGCGGCCGCTACGAGCAGTACTTC. Encoded protein: CASRRTSGRYEQYF.

The chain employs TRBV29-1 and TRBJ1-3; 11 positions match TRBD1. CDR1 and CDR2 (germline): SQVTM, ANQGSEA. There are 14 residues in the CDR3. The ends lost 3 bases at V and 6 bases at J; junction bases unmatched: 4. Here the CDR3 reads CSVEDRGPQNTIYF. CDR3 nucleotide sequence: TGCAGCGTTGAGGACAGGGGGCCGCAAAACACCATATATTTT.

The V gene is TRBV6-5, the J gene TRBJ1-6, with TRBD1 identical over 7 bases. Germline V lookup: CDR1 MNHEY, CDR2 SVGAGI. V trimming: 5 bases; J trimming: 11 bases; junction bases outside the gene matches: 9. The CDR3 runs to 14 residues. The CDR3 sequence: CASSLRTGQPPLHF. The CDR3, as DNA: TGTGCCAGCAGTCTCCGGACAGGCCAACCACCCCTCCACTTT.

This chain connects TRBV28 to TRBJ1-2, with D unresolved. Between the trimmed V and J ends, which lost 2 bases and 2 bases, there was a span of 9 bases. Germline V gives CDR1 MDHEN, CDR2 SYDVKM. The CDR3 covers 14 residues. The CDR3 loop reads CASSLAGLNYGYTF. In DNA form, the CDR3 reads TGTGCCAGCAGTTTAGCCGGACTCAACTATGGCTACACCTTC.

The V call is TRBV29-1, the J call TRBJ2-3; 10 nucleotides match TRBD2. The J segment lost 0 bases and the V segment lost 0 bases, leaving 6 bases of the junction unmatched. The CDR3 length is 17 residues. Germline-derived CDR1 and CDR2 are SQVTM and ANQGSEA. Here the CDR3 DNA reads TGCAGCGTTGAAGATTGGGGACTAGCGACAAGCACAGATACGCAGTATTTT. Translated: CSVEDWGLATSTDTQYF.

The chain combines TRBV3-1 (or the pseudogene TRBV3-2) with TRBJ2-1; TRBD1 aligns across 9 bases. Germline V lookup: CDR1 LGHDT, CDR2 YNNKEL (reference sequence). This CDR3 has 15 residues. The J segment lost 9 bases and the V segment lost 5 bases, leaving 11 bases of the junction unmatched. The CDR3 DNA follows: TGTGCCAGCAGCTACCGGGACAGGGTGATCGGTGAGCAGTTCTTC. It yields the protein CASSYRDRVIGEQFF.

Written as DNA, the CDR3 is TGTGCCAGCAGTTCCGCCCCGGTGACTAGCGGGAACACAGATACGCAGTATTTT. Translation gives CASSSAPVTSGNTDTQYF. The chain combines TRBV27 with TRBJ2-3; 11 bases match TRBD2. The ends lost 4 bases at V and 2 bases at J; junction bases unmatched: 11. Germline V gene lookup returns CDR1 MNHEY and CDR2 SMNVEV (reference sequence). The CDR3 has 18 amino acids.

This clone showed up just a few times. CDR3 sequence reads: CAWSGLAGGEQYF. CDR3 DNA: TGTGCCTGGAGTGGACTAGCGGGAGGCGAGCAGTACTTC. This chain links TRBV30 with TRBJ2-7; 13 bases are shared with TRBD2. Germline V CDR1 and CDR2: GTSNPN, SVGIG (reference sequence). The CDR3 contains 13 residues. The J segment lost 6 bases and the V segment lost 1 base, leaving 0 bases of the junction unmatched.